One and the same sample provided the 25 T cell receptor beta chains below, sequenced in a study of radiotherapy plus CTLA-4 blockade in lung cancer. The data were produced by immunoSEQ multiplex PCR, yet TCRdb's version contains in-frame clones alone and is incomplete. This sample has more than 65,000 clones, with under 85% found just once. The sequences come from peripheral blood, collected from a patient treated with radiotherapy plus ipilimumab. Every receptor here comes from a human donor with non-small cell lung cancer who had stable disease on radiotherapy plus ipilimumab.

This chain uses TRBV19 with TRBJ1-5; D is uncertain. Germline lookup yields CDR1 LNHDA and CDR2 SQIVND (reference sequence). This CDR3 comprises 14 residues. V was shortened by 9 bases and J by 6 bases, with 18 bases between the two germline ends. DNA for the CDR3: TGTGCCAGCTCGGTAATCGGTTCAATTCAGCCCCAGCATTTT. It specifies CASSVIGSIQPQHF. Using reference TRBV19 and TRBJ1-5 for the parts outside the CDR3, the full variable domain is DGGITQSPKYLFRKEGQNVTLSCEQNLNHDAMYWYRQDPGQGLRLIYYSQIVNDFQKGDIAEGYSVSREKKESFPLTVTSAQKNPTAFYLCASSVIGSIQPQHFGDGTRLSIL.

This chain joins TRBV7-9 and TRBJ2-5; TRBD1 matches at 11 bases. The tail of the sequence fits TRBJ2-7 better, so the J call may be wrong. In germline, CDR1 is SEHNR, CDR2 FQNEAQ (reference sequence). The length of the CDR3 is 15 residues. The CDR3 DNA is TGTGCCAGCAGCTATTCCGGGACAGGGGGCTACGAGCAGTACTTC. Protein product: CASSYSGTGGYEQYF.

This chain uses TRBV7-9 with TRBJ1-5; D may be TRBD1 (6 bases). CDR1 is SEHNR and CDR2 is FQNEAQ in the germline V gene (reference sequence). V lost 3 bases, J lost 6 bases, and 9 bases lay in between. The CDR3 runs 13 residues. The CDR3 region has the DNA TGTGCCAGCAGCTTGGGGGGGCCTCAGCCCCAGCATTTT. It is translated as CASSLGGPQPQHF.

V gene TRBV7-9 combines with J gene TRBJ1-2; a possible D gene is TRBD1 (6 bases). There are 13 residues in the CDR3. Germline V CDR1 and CDR2: SEHNR, FQNEAQ (reference sequence). V gave up 8 bases and J gave up 8 bases, with 18 bases separating them. In DNA form, the CDR3 reads TGTGCCAGCGCTCCGCCAGGGGAGAGGGGCTACACCTTC. Protein: CASAPPGERGYTF.

The V and J genes are TRBV5-1 and TRBJ2-2; D is perhaps TRBD2 (6 bases). The CDR3 is 17 amino acids. Trimming cost V 0 bases and J 1 base, with 13 bases left between them. Looked up from germline, CDR1 is SGHRS and CDR2 is YFSETQ. The CDR3 region has the DNA TGCGCCAGCAGCTTGGCGGGCGGGGACTGGAACACCGGGGAGCTGTTTTTT. Translated, it gives CASSLAGGDWNTGELFF.

Only one count was recorded for this clone. This chain connects TRBV30 to TRBJ1-1; D uncertain. V lost 0 bases, J lost 5 bases, and 13 bases lay in between. This CDR3 has 14 amino acids. The germline V gene has CDR1 GTSNPN and CDR2 SVGIG (reference sequence). Written as DNA, the CDR3 is TGTGCCTGGAGTGTACCCCGGGAGCTGACTGAAGCTTTCTTT. Amino acids: CAWSVPRELTEAFF.

The chain carries TRBV11-2 and TRBJ2-7; 13 nucleotides match TRBD2. From germline, CDR1 is SGHAT and CDR2 FQNNGV. This CDR3 spans 17 amino acids. Trimming took 5 bases from V and 0 from J; bases not matched to a gene: 7. The CDR3 here is CASSRAWTSGSSYEQYF. CDR3 nucleotide sequence: TGTGCCAGCAGCCGAGCCTGGACTAGCGGGAGCTCCTACGAGCAGTACTTC.

The chain employs TRBV19 and TRBJ2-7, with D maybe TRBD2 (5 bases). Germline V gives CDR1 LNHDA, CDR2 SQIVND (reference sequence). This CDR3 is 13 amino acids long. V was cut by 2 bases and J by 7 bases, with 12 bases left in between. For the CDR3, the DNA is TGTGCCAGTAGTATAAATAGCGTAGGGGAGCAGTACTTC. Encoded protein: CASSINSVGEQYF.

The rearrangement joins TRBV5-1 to TRBJ2-7; 9 nucleotides agree with TRBD2. Germline lookup yields CDR1 SGHRS and CDR2 YFSETQ. This CDR3 is 15 amino acids long. The junction had 10 bases not matched to a gene; V was cut back by 4 bases and J by 5 bases. CDR3 bases: TGCGCCAGCAGCCCTGGCGCGGGAGGGGGACACGAGCAGTACTTC. Translated, it gives CASSPGAGGGHEQYF.

The rearrangement links TRBV30 to TRBJ2-3; 12 bases are a match to TRBD2. The CDR3 covers 21 residues. J gave up 0 bases and V 0 bases, and 16 bases lay outside the gene matches. The germline V gene encodes CDR1 GTSNPN and CDR2 SVGIG (reference sequence). DNA of the CDR3: TGTGCCTGGAGTGTAACAGTTACTAGCGGGGGGCCTATAACGAGCACAGATACGCAGTATTTT. Amino acid sequence: CAWSVTVTSGGPITSTDTQYF.

This chain joins TRBV5-6 and TRBJ2-2; 7 nucleotides align to TRBD1. The V and J ends lost 4 bases and 1 base, in that order; junction bases with no gene match: 4. CDR3 size: 15 residues. Germline V gene sequence: CDR1 SGHDT, CDR2 YYEEEE. The CDR3 is CASSETGKNTGELFF. The DNA of the CDR3 is TGTGCCAGCAGCGAGACAGGGAAGAACACCGGGGAGCTGTTTTTT.

V and J are TRBV5-6 and TRBJ2-5, with 7 bases that match TRBD2. V lost 4 bases to trimming and J lost 5 bases; unmatched junction nucleotides: 5. The germline CDR1 and CDR2 sequences are SGHDT and YYEEEE. This CDR3 is built from 13 residues. The DNA for the CDR3 is TGTGCCAGCAGCACCTGGGGGGGGGAGACCCAGTACTTC. Translated: CASSTWGGETQYF.

The chain uses TRBV28 and TRBJ2-5, with D perhaps matching TRBD2 (6 bases). CDR1 is MDHEN, CDR2 SYDVKM, per germline. The CDR3 contains 14 residues. V was pared by 2 bases and J by 2 bases, with 9 bases between. The CDR3 DNA is TGTGCCAGCAGTTTACCCGGGACTCAAGAGACCCAGTACTTC. It is translated as CASSLPGTQETQYF.

The chain recombines TRBV11-2 with TRBJ2-7; a possible D gene is TRBD2 (7 bases). V dropped 4 bases and J dropped 5 bases, with 15 bases sitting between them. The germline gives CDR1 SGHAT, CDR2 FQNNGV. The CDR3 length is 14 residues. The CDR3 loop is CASSSRGGGDEQYF. CDR3 nucleotide sequence: TGTGCCAGCAGCTCCCGCGGGGGCGGGGACGAGCAGTACTTC.

This chain connects TRBV9 to TRBJ2-5; D gene ambiguous. Trimming pared 3 bases from V and 0 bases from J, leaving 6 bases between. The CDR3 extends over 13 amino acids. Germline CDR1 SGDLS, CDR2 YYNGEE. Written as DNA, the CDR3 is TGTGCCAGCAGCGCAGCTAACCAAGAGACCCAGTACTTC. Its protein is CASSAANQETQYF.

Written as DNA, the CDR3 is TGTGCCATCAGTGACCCCACGGGGACTAGCGGGGGAGATACGCAGTATTTT. This sequence encodes CAISDPTGTSGGDTQYF. The J gene is TRBJ2-3, the V gene TRBV10-3; the match to TRBD2 covers 14 bases. The V and J ends lost 3 bases and 5 bases, in that order; junction bases with no gene match: 7. This CDR3 is built from 17 residues. Germline-derived CDR1 and CDR2 are ENHRY and SYGVKD.

A few counts support this clone. J is TRBJ2-7 and V is TRBV7-6; no reliable D call. Germline values: CDR1 SGHVS, CDR2 FNYEAQ. The CDR3 is 12 amino acids. V was clipped by 3 bases and J by 7 bases, with 10 bases between them. The CDR3 spells CASSLMSTEQYF. DNA of the CDR3: TGTGCCAGCAGCTTGATGAGCACGGAGCAGTACTTC. Together with reference TRBV7-6 and TRBJ2-7, the CDR3 gives the full variable domain: GAGVSQSPRYKVTKRGQDVALRCDPISGHVSLYWYRQALGQGPEFLTYFNYEAQQDKSGLPNDRFSAERPEGSISTLTIQRTEQRDSAMYRCASSLMSTEQYFGPGTRLTVT.

V gene TRBV12-5 combines with J gene TRBJ2-7; 7 bases fit TRBD1. The CDR3 covers 16 residues. From germline, CDR1 is LGHNT and CDR2 FRNRAP. With 0 bases clipped from V and 0 bases from J, the junction kept 5 bases outside the gene matches. Here the CDR3 reads CASGLVRQGPSYEQYF. The CDR3 nucleotides are TGTGCTAGTGGTTTGGTACGACAGGGTCCCTCCTACGAGCAGTACTTC.

Only one count was recorded for this clone. This chain connects TRBV5-4 to TRBJ2-1; a possible D gene is TRBD2 (7 bases). Looked up from germline, CDR1 is SGHNT and CDR2 is YYREEE (reference sequence). The CDR3 runs to 15 residues. V was trimmed by 0 bases and J by 4 bases, leaving 11 bases between them. CDR3 sequence: CASSLGGGQYNEQFF. The DNA of the CDR3 is TGTGCCAGCAGCTTGGGGGGGGGCCAATACAATGAGCAGTTCTTC.

Remarks on this clone: An end of the junction does not agree with germline; a read error may underlie this. The chain is built from TRBV5-1 and TRBJ2-3, with TRBD1 identical over 7 bases. Germline lookup yields CDR1 SGHRS and CDR2 YFSETQ. The CDR3 extends over 14 amino acids. Here the CDR3 reads CASTLDRLTDTQYF. In DNA, the CDR3 is TGCGCCAGCACCTTGGACAGGCTGACAGATACGCAGTATTTT.

The V and J genes are TRBV7-6 and TRBJ2-5, with TRBD1 matching 8 bases. CDR3 size: 15 residues. From germline, CDR1 is SGHVS and CDR2 FNYEAQ. Trimming at V came to 4 bases and at J to 3 bases, leaving 7 bases not matched to a gene. CDR3 DNA: TGTGCCAGCAGCTCTTACGCAGGGGGCGAAGAGACCCAGTACTTC. Translating it yields CASSSYAGGEETQYF.

The chain combines TRBV13 with TRBJ2-6; no firm D call. Trimming took 2 bases from V and 0 from J, leaving 8 bases between them. The CDR3 loop spans 16 amino acids. CDR1 and CDR2 from the germline V gene are PRHDT and FYEKMQ (reference sequence). The CDR3 is CASSLMTLSGANVLTF. The CDR3 bases are TGTGCCAGCAGCTTAATGACACTCTCTGGGGCCAACGTCCTGACTTTC. The full variable domain, rest sourced from reference TRBV13 and TRBJ2-6, is AAGVIQSPRHLIKEKRETATLKCYPIPRHDTVYWYQQGPGQDPQFLISFYEKMQSDKGSIPDRFSAQQFSDYHSELNMSSLELGDSALYFCASSLMTLSGANVLTFGAGSRLTVL.

Note on this clone: One end of the junction is discordant with germline, which a read error may explain. The chain links TRBV28 to TRBJ1-6; D is possibly TRBD1 (6 bases). CDR1 and CDR2 (germline): MDHEN, SYDVKM. This CDR3 region has 16 residues. The DNA of the CDR3 is TGTGCCAGCAGTCTATGGGGCAGGGGACATAATTCACCCCTCCACTTT. It specifies CASSLWGRGHNSPLHF.

The chain is built from TRBV6-6 and TRBJ1-3; D remains unclear. This CDR3 is 16 amino acids long. V was pared by 0 bases and J by 8 bases, with 17 bases between. Germline CDR1 is MNHNY and CDR2 is SVGAGI (reference sequence). The CDR3 here is CASSYSVHRRGDTIYF. The CDR3 DNA follows: TGTGCCAGCAGTTACTCGGTACACCGGCGCGGGGACACCATATATTTT.

This chain uses TRBV29-1 with TRBJ2-5; 12 bases match TRBD2. This CDR3 is built from 14 residues. J lost 6 bases, V lost 6 bases, and 8 bases had no gene match. Germline loops: CDR1 SQVTM, CDR2 ANQGSEA. This CDR3 is CSVGLAGGQKTQYF. For the CDR3, the DNA is TGCAGCGTGGGGCTAGCGGGGGGGCAAAAGACCCAGTACTTC.